Presented here are 22 T cell receptor beta chains from one specimen sequenced in a study of blood T cell repertoires in COVID-19. Generated by immunoSEQ multiplex PCR, the TCRdb table keeps only in-frame clones and is missing some. This table has some 88,000 clones, 70% to 80% appearing once. Sequencing input: peripheral blood. The origin of the receptors is a human donor in a cohort sampled during active COVID-19.

The V gene is TRBV5-1, the J gene TRBJ2-2, with 7 bases aligning to TRBD1. Germline trimming cut 4 bases from V and 1 base from J; bases unmatched to any gene: 4. The CDR3 covers 15 residues. Germline V gives CDR1 SGHRS, CDR2 YFSETQ. The CDR3 sequence is CASSTRTGNTGELFF. In DNA, the CDR3 is TGCGCCAGCAGCACCCGGACAGGGAACACCGGGGAGCTGTTTTTT.

The chain has TRBV2 and TRBJ2-6; no clear D gene. The CDR3 covers 15 residues. V lost 3 bases to trimming and J lost 1 base, with 7 bases between them. Germline lookup yields CDR1 SNHLY and CDR2 FYNNEI. The CDR3 coding sequence is TGTGCCAGCAGTGAGGCCGGGTCTGGGGCCAACGTCCTGACTTTC. Translating it yields CASSEAGSGANVLTF.

Only one count was recorded for this clone. CDR3 in amino acids: CASSEGTSGGTDTQYF. The CDR3 region has the DNA TGTGCCAGCAGTGAAGGGACTAGCGGGGGCACAGATACGCAGTATTTT. The chain carries TRBV2 and TRBJ2-3; TRBD2 aligns across 12 bases. Trimming removed 1 base from V and 1 base from J; junction bases left unmatched: 0. Germline V CDR1 and CDR2: SNHLY, FYNNEI. The CDR3 is 16 residues long.

V is TRBV5-5 and J is TRBJ2-7, with D maybe TRBD1 (6 bases). Trimming cost V 2 bases and J 3 bases, with 12 bases left between them. Germline V gene sequence: CDR1 SGHKS, CDR2 YYEKEE (reference sequence). The CDR3 covers 14 residues. CDR3 in amino acids: CASSFRGSNYEQYF. The DNA for the CDR3 is TGTGCCAGCAGCTTTAGGGGGTCAAACTACGAGCAGTACTTC. Based on the CDR3 plus reference TRBV5-5 and TRBJ2-7, the full variable domain is DAGVTQSPTHLIKTRGQQVTLRCSPISGHKSVSWYQQVLGQGPQFIFQYYEKEERGRGNFPDRFSARQFPNYSSELNVNALLLGDSALYLCASSFRGSNYEQYFGPGTRLTVT.

The CDR3 nucleotides read TGCGCCAGCAGCTTGGCCGGGACAGGGGGCTACGAGCAGTACTTC. Translation gives CASSLAGTGGYEQYF. The V gene is TRBV5-1, the J gene TRBJ2-7, with 11 bases lining up with TRBD1. Trimming removed 0 bases from V and 3 bases from J; junction bases left unmatched: 2. The length of the CDR3 is 15 residues. Germline values: CDR1 SGHRS, CDR2 YFSETQ.

This clone was seen only a few times. V and J are TRBV27 and TRBJ1-6, with unresolved D. The CDR3 sequence is 13 residues long. CDR1 is MNHEY and CDR2 is SMNVEV in the germline V gene (reference sequence). DNA for the CDR3: TGTGTCCACAACAGCTCCTATAATTCACCCCTCCACTTT. Amino acids: CVHNSSYNSPLHF.

This clone appeared a few times. The genes are TRBV7-2 and TRBJ2-1; D is perhaps TRBD1 (6 bases). Germline CDR1 and CDR2: SGHTA and FQGNSA. This CDR3 comprises 15 residues. V was trimmed by 3 bases and J by 3 bases, leaving 12 bases between them. CDR3 sequence (DNA): TGTGCCAGCAGCTTCCGCACAGGGATCTACAATGAGCAGTTCTTC. As protein: CASSFRTGIYNEQFF. The variable domain in full, completed from reference TRBV7-2 and TRBJ2-1, reads GAGVSQSPSNKVTEKGKDVELRCDPISGHTALYWYRQSLGQGLEFLIYFQGNSAPDKSGLPSDRFSAERTGGSVSTLTIQRTQQEDSAVYLCASSFRTGIYNEQFFGPGTRLTVL.

The chain is built from TRBV25-1 and TRBJ1-3, with D possibly matching TRBD1 (6 bases). Trimming removed 2 bases at V and 4 bases at J, with 9 bases between. Germline loops: CDR1 MGHDK, CDR2 SYGVNS. The length of the CDR3 is 14 residues. CDR3 sequence (DNA): TGTGCCAGCAGTGAACCAGGGGACGGAAACACCATATATTTT. Residues: CASSEPGDGNTIYF.

The V call is TRBV9, the J call TRBJ2-3, with unresolved D. Looked up from germline, CDR1 is SGDLS and CDR2 is YYNGEE. V dropped 0 bases and J dropped 3 bases, with 11 bases sitting between them. The CDR3 spans 15 residues. The CDR3, as DNA: TGTGCCAGCAGCGTAGGCCCAGATCGAACAGATACGCAGTATTTT. Its translation is CASSVGPDRTDTQYF.

This rearrangement joins TRBV2 to TRBJ2-2, with D hard to call. Per the germline V gene, CDR1 is SNHLY and CDR2 is FYNNEI. V was trimmed by 4 bases and J by 0 bases, leaving 9 bases between them. The CDR3 sequence is 15 residues long. This CDR3 reads CASSAEHANTGELFF. The CDR3 DNA sequence: TGTGCCAGCAGTGCCGAGCACGCGAACACCGGGGAGCTGTTTTTT.

The rearrangement uses TRBV5-4 and TRBJ2-1; 13 bases map to TRBD2. The CDR3 is made up of 16 amino acids. Losses at the gene ends were 2 bases for V and 7 bases for J; bases not matched to a gene: 6. Per germline, CDR1 SGHNT and CDR2 YYREEE (reference sequence). CDR3 protein: CASSLWTSGSMNEQFF. The CDR3 DNA is TGTGCCAGCAGCTTATGGACTAGCGGGAGTATGAATGAGCAGTTCTTC.

The V call is TRBV7-8, the J call TRBJ1-4; D is possibly TRBD1 (5 bases). This CDR3 is built from 16 residues. The V gene's germline CDR1 is SGHVS and CDR2 FQNEAQ. Trimming removed 5 bases from V and 8 bases from J, with 21 bases in between. CDR3 nucleotides: TGTGCCAGCAGCACCGAAAGTGGGGGGTCTGAAGAAAAACTGTTTTTT. Amino acids: CASSTESGGSEEKLFF.

The V and J genes are TRBV4-3 and TRBJ2-3, with unresolved D. CDR1 is LGHNA and CDR2 is YSLEER in the germline V gene. The ends were cut back, 4 bases at V and 0 bases at J, with 11 bases in the middle. CDR3 length equals 15 residues. CDR3 coding DNA: TGCGCCAGCAGCCGGCTCCAGGCGAGCACAGATACGCAGTATTTT. Translated, it gives CASSRLQASTDTQYF.

The rearrangement joins TRBV21-1 to TRBJ1-5. TRBV21-1 is a pseudogene locus. The CDR3 loop spans 17 amino acids. The CDR3 bases are TGTGCCAGCAGCAAGGCGGCGTGGCCGACCAGCAATCAGCCCCAGCATTTT. This gives the protein CASSKAAWPTSNQPQHF.

The CDR3 DNA follows: TGTGCCAGCCCTGGGAGGGACAGGTCGCTCGTCCAGCATTTT. The encoded protein is CASPGRDRSLVQHF. V and J are TRBV6-4 and TRBJ1-5, with 8 bases identical to TRBD1. The CDR3 sequence is 14 residues long. The germline gives CDR1 MRHNA, CDR2 SNTAGT. Trimming removed 8 bases from V and 12 bases from J; junction bases left unmatched: 15.

V gene TRBV2 combines with J gene TRBJ1-2; 9 bases are shared with TRBD1. Per the germline V gene, CDR1 is SNHLY and CDR2 is FYNNEI. The CDR3 spans 15 residues. Trimming at V came to 5 bases and at J to 4 bases, leaving 8 bases not matched to a gene. The CDR3 sequence is CASSQTGGNGYGYTF. The CDR3, as DNA: TGTGCCAGCAGTCAGACAGGGGGTAATGGCTATGGCTACACCTTC.

The chain couples TRBV19 to TRBJ2-5; weak D call: TRBD2 (6 bases). Germline V gene sequence: CDR1 LNHDA, CDR2 SQIVND (reference sequence). V dropped 6 bases and J dropped 2 bases, with 13 bases sitting between them. The CDR3 covers 14 residues. The CDR3 sequence is CASSAGPDQETQYF. The DNA for the CDR3 is TGTGCCAGTAGCGCGGGGCCCGATCAAGAGACCCAGTACTTC.

This clone occurred once. CDR3 coding DNA: TGTGCCAGCAGTAGGTGGGACAGGGGTTCCGGGGAGCTGTTTTTT. This encodes CASSRWDRGSGELFF. This chain uses TRBV9 with TRBJ2-2; the match to TRBD1 covers 10 bases. Germline CDR1 and CDR2: SGDLS and YYNGEE. J was trimmed by 6 bases and V by 5 bases; bases with no gene match: 7. CDR3 size: 15 residues. The variable domain in full, with the rest retrieved from reference TRBV9 and TRBJ2-2, is DSGVTQTPKHLITATGQRVTLRCSPRSGDLSVYWYQQSLDQGLQFLIQYYNGEERAKGNILERFSAQQFPDLHSELNLSSLELGDSALYFCASSRWDRGSGELFFGEGSRLTVL.

V and J are TRBV27 and TRBJ2-7; the D gene is possibly TRBD2 (6 bases). Trimming pared 5 bases from V and 5 bases from J, leaving 22 bases between. CDR3 length equals 16 residues. CDR1 and CDR2 (germline): MNHEY, SMNVEV (reference sequence). The CDR3 sequence is CASSPHRLDKSDEQYF. DNA of the CDR3: TGTGCCAGCAGTCCCCACCGACTAGACAAGAGCGACGAGCAGTACTTC.

The rearrangement links TRBV2 to TRBJ2-7, with D possibly matching TRBD2 (6 bases). The CDR3 has 13 amino acids. Germline V gene lookup returns CDR1 SNHLY and CDR2 FYNNEI. The ends were cut back, 6 bases at V and 0 bases at J, with 9 bases in the middle. CDR3 protein: CASRSGPSYEQYF. In nucleotides, the CDR3 is TGTGCCAGCAGAAGCGGGCCCTCCTACGAGCAGTACTTC.

The rearrangement joins TRBV10-2 to TRBJ2-2; TRBD1 matches at 8 bases. J gave up 1 base and V 6 bases, and 7 bases lay outside the gene matches. Germline V CDR1 and CDR2: WSHSY, SAAADI. The CDR3 consists of 16 residues. The CDR3 coding sequence is TGCGCCAGCAGGAGACCCGGGACAGGGAACACCGGGGAGCTGTTTTTT. It specifies CASRRPGTGNTGELFF.

The chain combines TRBV10-3 with TRBJ1-4, with TRBD1 as a possible D gene (6 bases). The CDR3 runs to 13 residues. In germline, CDR1 is ENHRY, CDR2 SYGVKD. Trimming removed 8 bases at V and 6 bases at J, with 13 bases between. CDR3 amino acids: CAIQDSGDEKLFF. CDR3 in DNA: TGTGCCATCCAGGACAGTGGGGATGAAAAACTGTTTTTT.